This T cell receptor beta chain was recovered during a study of blood T cell repertoires in COVID-19. Looking at the study overall: T cells, B-cell-depleted T cells, or PBMCs provided the cDNA or gDNA that served as material.

As processed by the authors: Amplification from reference gene primers served as the basis for estimated nucleated cell counts. Assay used: immunoSEQ multiplex PCR; TCRdb lists only in-frame clones, some missing. V and J calls and clone size are as listed in that table; D and trimming were resolved from the DNA. Altogether about 300,000 clones are present, about four fifths being singletons, with the ten largest covering roughly 1.3%. Losses at the gene ends were 4 bases for V and 1 base for J; bases not matched to a gene: 8. CDR3 length: 16 amino acids. Looked up from germline, CDR1 is GTSNPN and CDR2 is SVGIG (reference sequence).

The rearrangement links TRBV30 to TRBJ2-1; 9 bases line up with TRBD1. The TCR sequence derives from a woman in her 50s with acute or convalescent COVID-19. The sample taken for sequencing was peripheral blood. The CDR3 nucleotides read TGTGCCTGGACCTCCCGACAGGGGGGGTCCTACAATGAGCAGTTCTTC. Its protein is CAWTSRQGGSYNEQFF. Full variable domain (outside the CDR3, taken from reference TRBV30 and TRBJ2-1): SQTIHQWPATLVQPVGSPLSLECTVEGTSNPNLYWYRQAAGRGLQLLFYSVGIGQISSEVPQNLSASRPQDRQFILSSKKLLLSDSGFYLCAWTSRQGGSYNEQFFGPGTRLTVL.